This T cell receptor (beta chain) was identified in a study of T cell changes during pregnancy in multiple sclerosis. Clones were sequenced by immunoSEQ multiplex PCR, and TCRdb holds only the in-frame ones, with some missing. The sample has 65,000 to 80,000 clones; approximately 94% are singletons. V dropped 1 base and J dropped 2 bases, with 12 bases sitting between them. CDR1 and CDR2 (germline): MGHRA, YSYEKL. This CDR3 is built from 15 residues. This chain uses TRBV4-1 with TRBJ2-7; possibly TRBD2 for D (6 bases). This specimen consisted of CD4+ T cells from peripheral blood mononuclear cells, obtained before pregnancy. The receptor comes from a female donor with multiple sclerosis, enrolled in a pregnancy study. The CDR3 region is CASSQGGETAYEQYF. The CDR3 DNA sequence: TGCGCCAGCAGCCAAGGGGGGGAGACGGCCTACGAGCAGTACTTC.